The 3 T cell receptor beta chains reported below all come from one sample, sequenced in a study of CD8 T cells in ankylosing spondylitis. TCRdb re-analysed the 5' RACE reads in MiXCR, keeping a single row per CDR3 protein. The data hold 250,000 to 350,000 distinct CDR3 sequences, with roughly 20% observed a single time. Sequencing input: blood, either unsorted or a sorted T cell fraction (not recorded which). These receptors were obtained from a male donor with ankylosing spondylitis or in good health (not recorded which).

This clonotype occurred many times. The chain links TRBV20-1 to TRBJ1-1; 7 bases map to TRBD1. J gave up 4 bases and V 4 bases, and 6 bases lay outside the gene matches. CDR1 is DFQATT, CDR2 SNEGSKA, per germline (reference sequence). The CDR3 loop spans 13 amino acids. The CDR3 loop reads CSATRQGGTEAFF. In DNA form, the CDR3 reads TGCAGTGCTACCCGACAGGGCGGCACTGAAGCTTTCTTT.

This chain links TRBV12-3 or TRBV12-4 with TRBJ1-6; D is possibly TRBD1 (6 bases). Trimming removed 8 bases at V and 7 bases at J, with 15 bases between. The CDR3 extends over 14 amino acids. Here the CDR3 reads CASSRQATNSPLHF. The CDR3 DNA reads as TGTGCCAGCTCCCGACAGGCGACCAATTCACCCCTCCACTTT.

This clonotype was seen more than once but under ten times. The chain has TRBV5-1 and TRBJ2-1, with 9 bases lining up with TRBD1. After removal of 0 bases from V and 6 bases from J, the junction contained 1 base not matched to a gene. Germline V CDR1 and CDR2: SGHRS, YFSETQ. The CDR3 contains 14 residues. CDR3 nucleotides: TGCGCCAGCAGCTTGGACAGGGGGCTCAATGAGCAGTTCTTC. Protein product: CASSLDRGLNEQFF.